A single sample gave rise to the 18 T cell receptor beta chains below, sequenced in a study of T cell repertoires and HLA-DP antigens. No antigen has been assigned to these receptors. TCRdb's copy holds only in-frame clones and misses some; the assay was immunoSEQ multiplex PCR. The sample yields approximately 100,000 clones, about nine tenths seen once. The sample was CD4+ T cells from PBMCs. The receptors here all came from a man in his fifties in good health and CMV-seronegative.

A word on this clone: Different DNA sequences within this sample yield the same CDR3. The rearrangement links TRBV2 to TRBJ1-6; TRBD1 matches at 7 bases. Trimming removed 4 bases from V and 8 bases from J; junction bases left unmatched: 2. The CDR3 loop spans 13 amino acids. CDR1 SNHLY and CDR2 FYNNEI come from the germline V gene. The CDR3 DNA reads TGTGCCAGCAGTGGGACAGGTGATTCACCCCTCCACTTT. Amino acid sequence: CASSGTGDSPLHF.

V gene TRBV16 combines with J gene TRBJ1-1; weak D call: TRBD1 (5 bases). Looked up from germline, CDR1 is KGHSY and CDR2 is FQNENV. The CDR3 has 15 residues. V lost 4 bases and J 1 base, leaving 13 bases between the germline ends. The DNA for the CDR3 is TGTGCCAGCAGCCTTAAGGCCCAGGGGAACACTGAAGCTTTCTTT. Protein sequence: CASSLKAQGNTEAFF.

Concerning this clone: Different DNA sequences within this sample yield the same CDR3. This chain uses TRBV27 with TRBJ1-1; possibly TRBD1 for D (6 bases). CDR1 MNHEY and CDR2 SMNVEV come from the germline V gene (reference sequence). Trimming left V 4 bases short and J 4 bases short, with 16 bases between. The length of the CDR3 is 15 residues. CDR3 sequence (DNA): TGTGCCAGCAGTTCCCAACAGGGCACTGGCACTGAAGCTTTCTTT. Translating it yields CASSSQQGTGTEAFF.

Only a few counts were recorded for this clone. The genes are TRBV29-1 and TRBJ1-1; D is uncertain. V dropped 5 bases and J dropped 0 bases, with 10 bases sitting between them. The CDR3 totals 13 residues. The germline V gene has CDR1 SQVTM and CDR2 ANQGSEA. CDR3 protein: CSVTRLMNTEAFF. The CDR3 DNA sequence: TGCAGCGTTACTCGACTCATGAACACTGAAGCTTTCTTT.

The chain couples TRBV28 to TRBJ2-3; D gene unclear. The CDR3 covers 16 residues. Germline lookup yields CDR1 MDHEN and CDR2 SYDVKM. The germline V and J ends were trimmed by 3 bases and 0 bases, with 13 bases remaining between them. The CDR3 region has the DNA TGTGCCAGCAGTTTGGATCGGGCGGTTAGCACAGATACGCAGTATTTT. Protein sequence: CASSLDRAVSTDTQYF.

The count of this clone is one. The chain has TRBV6-1 and TRBJ2-7; D may be TRBD1 (6 bases). The germline V gene has CDR1 MNHNS and CDR2 SASEGT. Trimming stripped 10 bases from V and 5 bases from J, with 18 bases between. The CDR3 runs 13 residues. This CDR3 is CATSRQVADEQYF. The CDR3 DNA sequence: TGTGCCACCTCAAGACAGGTTGCGGACGAGCAGTACTTC.

This chain joins TRBV28 and TRBJ2-7; 11 bases fit TRBD2. The junction had 6 bases not matched to a gene; V was cut back by 7 bases and J by 7 bases. Germline V CDR1 and CDR2: MDHEN, SYDVKM. The CDR3 runs 13 residues. This chain's CDR3 is CASKWASGREQYF. CDR3 DNA sequence: TGTGCCAGCAAATGGGCTAGCGGGAGGGAGCAGTACTTC.

CDR3 nucleotide sequence: TGCGCCAGCAGCTCCCAGGGAGAAGAGACCCAGTACTTC. This gives the protein CASSSQGEETQYF. The gene calls are TRBV5-1 and TRBJ2-5; D tentatively reads TRBD1 or TRBD2 (5 bases each). Germline V lookup: CDR1 SGHRS, CDR2 YFSETQ. The CDR3 has 13 amino acids. V lost 3 bases to trimming and J lost 3 bases, with 9 bases between them. Supplemented by reference TRBV5-1 and TRBJ2-5, the full variable domain reads KAGVTQTPRYLIKTRGQQVTLSCSPISGHRSVSWYQQTPGQGLQFLFEYFSETQRNKGNFPGRFSGRQFSNSRSEMNVSTLELGDSALYLCASSSQGEETQYFGPGTRLLVL.

CDR3 in amino acids: CASSLAASDTDTQYF. The CDR3 coding sequence is TGCGCCAGCAGCTTGGCGGCTAGCGACACAGATACGCAGTATTTT. The chain employs TRBV5-1 and TRBJ2-3, with a weak D call TRBD2 (6 bases). CDR1 is SGHRS, CDR2 YFSETQ, per germline. This CDR3 region has 15 residues. V lost 0 bases to trimming and J lost 2 bases, with 10 bases between them.

CDR3 in amino acids: CASSLGWVNTGELFF. The CDR3 region has the DNA TGTGCCAGCAGCCTCGGGTGGGTAAACACCGGGGAGCTGTTTTTT. The chain is built from TRBV9 and TRBJ2-2, with D uncertain. The CDR3 totals 15 residues. V dropped 4 bases and J dropped 2 bases, with 12 bases sitting between them. The V gene's germline CDR1 is SGDLS and CDR2 YYNGEE.

The V gene is TRBV19, the J gene TRBJ2-7; D is undetermined. V gave up 6 bases and J gave up 5 bases, with 20 bases separating them. The germline V gene has CDR1 LNHDA and CDR2 SQIVND (reference sequence). The length of the CDR3 is 15 residues. The CDR3 here is CASSPRLGLWDEQYF. CDR3 nucleotides: TGTGCCAGTAGCCCTCGGCTGGGATTATGGGACGAGCAGTACTTC.

The rearrangement uses TRBV14 and TRBJ2-4; D is unclear. Per germline, CDR1 SGHDN and CDR2 FVKESK. The length of the CDR3 is 17 residues. Trimming stripped 1 base from V and 1 base from J, with 14 bases between. The CDR3 spells CASSQVRLGLAKNIQYF. The CDR3 DNA reads as TGTGCCAGCAGCCAAGTCAGGTTGGGCCTGGCCAAAAACATTCAGTACTTC.

V gene TRBV27 combines with J gene TRBJ1-3, with 9 bases that match TRBD1. V dropped 2 bases and J dropped 2; count of bases not matched to a gene: 4. CDR1 MNHEY and CDR2 SMNVEV come from the germline V gene (reference sequence). CDR3 length: 16 amino acids. CDR3 nucleotide sequence: TGTGCCAGCAGTTTACGACAGGGGGTGACTGGAAACACCATATATTTT. Translated, it gives CASSLRQGVTGNTIYF.

The chain uses TRBV19 and TRBJ2-4, with D possibly being TRBD2 (5 bases). The CDR3 runs to 14 residues. Trimming shortened V by 7 bases and J by 5 bases, and 15 bases separated the two germline ends. Germline V CDR1 and CDR2: LNHDA, SQIVND (reference sequence). The CDR3 loop is CASKEGLIQNIQYF. The CDR3 DNA reads TGTGCCAGTAAAGAGGGCCTAATTCAAAACATTCAGTACTTC.

The chain combines TRBV5-1 with TRBJ1-1; D unresolved. The CDR3 length is 13 residues. V was trimmed by 0 bases and J by 7 bases, leaving 10 bases between them. Germline CDR1 is SGHRS and CDR2 is YFSETQ. The chain's CDR3 is CASSLEWGGEAFF. Here the CDR3 DNA reads TGCGCCAGCAGCTTGGAGTGGGGAGGTGAAGCTTTCTTT.

The rearrangement uses TRBV7-3 and TRBJ2-5; a weak D match, TRBD2 (6 bases). Trimming removed 6 bases from V and 4 bases from J, with 15 bases in between. Germline assignment: CDR1 SGHTA and CDR2 FQGTGA. The length of the CDR3 is 14 residues. CDR3 amino acids: CASSPGGPAETQYF. In DNA, the CDR3 is TGTGCCAGCAGTCCTGGAGGGCCGGCAGAGACCCAGTACTTC.

The rearrangement links TRBV30 to TRBJ1-1; D is unclear. In germline, CDR1 is GTSNPN, CDR2 SVGIG (reference sequence). The CDR3 extends over 15 amino acids. Trimming left V 3 bases short and J 0 bases short, with 14 bases between. The CDR3 region has the DNA TGTGCCTGGAGCGGTAGCCCCCTCATGAACACTGAAGCTTTCTTT. Amino acid sequence: CAWSGSPLMNTEAFF.

The chain has TRBV11-2 and TRBJ2-2, with D tentatively TRBD1 (6 bases). Germline assignment: CDR1 SGHAT and CDR2 FQNNGV. CDR3 length equals 17 residues. V gave up 3 bases and J gave up 2 bases, with 16 bases separating them. In DNA, the CDR3 is TGTGCCAGCAGCTTCATCCCGGGACACCAAAACACCGGGGAGCTGTTTTTT. Protein product: CASSFIPGHQNTGELFF.